This TCR beta chain was observed in a study of STAT5B mutations in CD4+ large granular lymphocyte leukemia. Study observations and caveats: TRBV06-family usage was enriched in top patient clones (8/27) versus controls (2/35).

As for this clone: Antigen specificity is unknown.

CDR3 length: 15 amino acids. The V segment lost 5 bases and the J segment 7 bases; nucleotides outside the gene matches: 11. Germline V lookup: CDR1 MNHNY, CDR2 SVGAGI (reference sequence). Clones were sequenced by immunoSEQ multiplex PCR, and TCRdb holds only the in-frame ones, with some missing. This sample carries more than 25,000 clones, over 70% of them seen once, and the ten largest clones take around 1%. The sample comprised CD4+ T cells from blood buffy coats. This chain joins TRBV6-6 and TRBJ1-2; 9 bases fit TRBD1. This receptor was taken from a human donor in good health. The CDR3 coding sequence is TGTGCCAGCAGTACCTCACAGGGGGCGATGGGTGGCTACACCTTC. Translation: CASSTSQGAMGGYTF.